The 13 T cell receptor beta chains in this list originate from one sample, sequenced in a study of radiation and T cells in renal cell carcinoma. Specified time point: baseline pretreatment blood. Treatment described: 15 Gy SBRT to primary tumor, nephrectomy 4 weeks later. TCRdb keeps only in-frame clones here, not all; method: immunoSEQ multiplex PCR. The table shows approximately 110,000 clones, with roughly 80% occurring only once. The sample consisted of blood, taken from a patient whose treatment included radiotherapy and nephrectomy. The source of these receptors is a woman aged 55-70 years with renal cell carcinoma.

V usage is TRBV5-4 and J usage is TRBJ1-1; unclear D gene. The ends were cut back, 2 bases at V and 5 bases at J, with 10 bases in the middle. Germline CDR1 SGHNT, CDR2 YYREEE (reference sequence). The CDR3 extends over 13 amino acids. This chain's CDR3 is CASSFRGTTEAFF. Here the CDR3 DNA reads TGTGCCAGCAGCTTTCGGGGTACGACTGAAGCTTTCTTT.

The chain couples TRBV15 to TRBJ2-5; TRBD1 matches at 9 bases. J gave up 5 bases and V 8 bases, and 0 bases lay outside the gene matches. Germline CDR1 is LNHNV and CDR2 is YYDKDF (reference sequence). CDR3 length equals 11 residues. The CDR3 sequence is CATGQGETQYF. The CDR3 DNA reads TGTGCCACCGGACAGGGGGAGACCCAGTACTTC. The full variable domain, with the rest looked up from reference TRBV15 and TRBJ2-5, is DAMVIQNPRYQVTQFGKPVTLSCSQTLNHNVMYWYQQKSSQAPKLLFHYYDKDFNNEADTPDNFQSRRPNTSFCFLDIRSPGLGDTAMYLCATGQGETQYFGPGTRLLVL.

This chain joins TRBV7-8 and TRBJ1-5, with a weak D call TRBD1 (6 bases). Germline lookup yields CDR1 SGHVS and CDR2 FQNEAQ. Between the trimmed V and J ends, which lost 0 bases and 5 bases, there was a span of 8 bases. The CDR3 covers 14 residues. The CDR3 sequence: CASSLAGQHQPQHF. The CDR3 nucleotides read TGTGCCAGCAGCTTAGCTGGACAGCATCAGCCCCAGCATTTT.

The chain has TRBV2 and TRBJ2-3; unclear D gene. In germline, CDR1 is SNHLY, CDR2 FYNNEI. V was cut by 7 bases and J by 2 bases, with 13 bases left in between. The CDR3 has 14 amino acids. CDR3 sequence: CASTSMGSTDTQYF. The CDR3 DNA is TGTGCCAGCACCTCAATGGGCTCCACAGATACGCAGTATTTT.

This clone has a handful of counts. The gene calls are TRBV19 and TRBJ1-5, with D perhaps matching TRBD1 (6 bases). Trimming stripped 7 bases from V and 4 bases from J, with 11 bases between. CDR3 length: 13 amino acids. CDR1 is LNHDA and CDR2 is SQIVND in the germline V gene (reference sequence). DNA for the CDR3: TGTGCCAGTATGTGGAGGGGGAATCAGCCCCAGCATTTT. This encodes CASMWRGNQPQHF. Filled out from reference TRBV19 and TRBJ1-5, the complete variable domain reads DGGITQSPKYLFRKEGQNVTLSCEQNLNHDAMYWYRQDPGQGLRLIYYSQIVNDFQKGDIAEGYSVSREKKESFPLTVTSAQKNPTAFYLCASMWRGNQPQHFGDGTRLSIL.

The chain recombines TRBV4-1 with TRBJ2-3, with 9 bases lining up with TRBD1. V was pared by 2 bases and J by 0 bases, with 3 bases of the junction left unmatched. CDR3 length equals 16 residues. The V gene's germline CDR1 is MGHRA and CDR2 YSYEKL. CDR3 protein: CASSQSGQGSTDTQYF. The CDR3 DNA sequence: TGCGCCAGCAGCCAAAGCGGACAGGGGAGCACAGATACGCAGTATTTT.

The CDR3 DNA is TGTGCCAGCAGCTTAGGCCGGGGGAACACCGGGGAGCTGTTTTTT. The encoded protein is CASSLGRGNTGELFF. The chain combines TRBV5-5 with TRBJ2-2, with D perhaps TRBD2 (5 bases). The V gene lost 2 bases and the J gene lost 1 base, with 9 bases spanning the gap. Germline V CDR1 and CDR2: SGHKS, YYEKEE (reference sequence). The CDR3 loop spans 15 amino acids.

V gene TRBV9 combines with J gene TRBJ2-3, with TRBD2 matching 10 bases. Germline-derived CDR1 and CDR2 are SGDLS and YYNGEE. V was clipped by 2 bases and J by 4 bases; unmatched bases: 7. The CDR3 is 16 residues long. The DNA for the CDR3 is TGTGCCAGCAGCGTGCTAGGGACTAGCGAAGCAGATACGCAGTATTTT. It codes for CASSVLGTSEADTQYF. Based on the CDR3 plus reference TRBV9 and TRBJ2-3, the full variable domain is DSGVTQTPKHLITATGQRVTLRCSPRSGDLSVYWYQQSLDQGLQFLIQYYNGEERAKGNILERFSAQQFPDLHSELNLSSLELGDSALYFCASSVLGTSEADTQYFGPGTRLTVL.

The V call is TRBV21-1, the J call TRBJ2-2; the table calls TRBD1, which could not be checked here. TRBV21-1 is a known pseudogene. The CDR3 totals 15 residues. DNA for the CDR3: TGTGCCAGCAGCAAAGACAGGGGACCGACCGGGGAGCTGTTTTTT. It is translated as CASSKDRGPTGELFF.

The chain links TRBV6-4 to TRBJ2-3, with TRBD2 identical over 8 bases. The CDR3 is 14 amino acids. CDR1 and CDR2 (germline): MRHNA, SNTAGT. The V and J ends lost 11 bases and 3 bases, in that order; junction bases with no gene match: 10. The CDR3 DNA reads as TGTGCCCCCCCAGCGGGGGCGAAGACAGATACGCAGTATTTT. Its protein is CAPPAGAKTDTQYF.

This chain joins TRBV18 and TRBJ2-1; D is undetermined. V was pared by 2 bases and J by 9 bases, with 14 bases between. Germline V gives CDR1 KGHSH, CDR2 LQKENI. CDR3 length equals 14 residues. The CDR3 spells CASSPVEVSSEQFF. The CDR3 region has the DNA TGTGCCAGCTCACCAGTCGAGGTTTCGAGTGAGCAGTTCTTC.

This clone was detected a few times. This sequence joins TRBV10-3 and TRBJ2-7, with unresolved D. In germline, CDR1 is ENHRY, CDR2 SYGVKD. CDR3 length equals 13 residues. The V end lost 6 bases, the J end lost 5 bases, and 14 bases lay between the germline ends. CDR3 nucleotides: TGTGCCATCAGCCCCTCAGTTAATAACGAGCAGTACTTC. It encodes CAISPSVNNEQYF.

This chain links TRBV6-6 with TRBJ2-5; weak D call: TRBD2 (6 bases). Per the germline V gene, CDR1 is MNHNY and CDR2 is SVGAGI (reference sequence). Deletions cut 4 bases from V and 4 bases from J, with 16 bases between. CDR3 length: 15 residues. The CDR3 loop is CASSFDMSGGETQYF. The CDR3 nucleotides read TGTGCCAGCAGTTTCGACATGTCCGGGGGAGAGACCCAGTACTTC.